The entry below gives a single T cell receptor beta chain sequence along with its context. The CDR3 totals 16 residues. J lost 8 bases, V lost 2 bases, and 9 bases had no gene match. Per germline, CDR1 SGHDT and CDR2 YYEEEE. This sample is part of a study of control samples from healthy donors and cancer patients. Measured with immunoSEQ multiplex PCR; TCRdb has only the in-frame clones, and not every one. The data hold about 49,000 clones, with roughly 85% observed a single time. The chain joins TRBV5-6 to TRBJ2-2, with 10 bases fitting TRBD1. The sample consisted of PBMCs. The TCR originated in a woman between 45 and 65 years old with lung cancer. CDR3 residues: CASSFAGTGVVGELFF. In DNA, the CDR3 is TGTGCCAGCAGCTTCGCCGGGACAGGGGTTGTAGGGGAGCTGTTTTTT.